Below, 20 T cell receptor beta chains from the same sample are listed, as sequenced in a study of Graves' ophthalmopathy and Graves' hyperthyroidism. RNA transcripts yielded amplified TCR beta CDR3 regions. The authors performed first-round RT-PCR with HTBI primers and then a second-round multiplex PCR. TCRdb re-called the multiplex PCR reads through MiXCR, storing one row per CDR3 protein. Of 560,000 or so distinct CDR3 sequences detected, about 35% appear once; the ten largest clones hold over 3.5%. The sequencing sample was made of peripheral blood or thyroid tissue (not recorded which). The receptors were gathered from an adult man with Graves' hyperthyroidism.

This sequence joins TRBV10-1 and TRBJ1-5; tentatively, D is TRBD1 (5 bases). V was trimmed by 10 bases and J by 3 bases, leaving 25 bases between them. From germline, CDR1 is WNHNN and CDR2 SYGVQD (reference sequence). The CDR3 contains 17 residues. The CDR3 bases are TGCGCCATCTGGGGACGGGACCTCCGGTCCCACAATCAGCCCCAGCATTTT. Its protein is CAIWGRDLRSHNQPQHF.

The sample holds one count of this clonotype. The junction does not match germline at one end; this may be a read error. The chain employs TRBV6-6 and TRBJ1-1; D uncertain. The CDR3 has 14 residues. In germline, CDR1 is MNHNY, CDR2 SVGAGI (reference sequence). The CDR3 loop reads CAISPLGWSTEAFF. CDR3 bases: TGTGCCATCAGTCCTCTCGGGTGGTCAACTGAAGCTTTCTTT.

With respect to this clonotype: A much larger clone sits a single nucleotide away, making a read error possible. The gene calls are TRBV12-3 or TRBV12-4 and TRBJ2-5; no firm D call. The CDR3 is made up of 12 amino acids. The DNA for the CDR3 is TGTGCCAACAGTGCAATCCAAGAGACCCAGTACTTC. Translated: CANSAIQETQYF.

For the CDR3, the DNA is TGTGCCACCCACGATTTGGCGGGGGTCAATCAGCCCCAGCATTTT. Protein: CATHDLAGVNQPQHF. V usage is TRBV19 and J usage is TRBJ1-5; a possible D gene is TRBD1 (5 bases). In germline, CDR1 is LNHDA, CDR2 SQIVND (reference sequence). V shed 10 bases and J shed 3 bases, with 19 bases lying between them. The CDR3 is made up of 15 amino acids.

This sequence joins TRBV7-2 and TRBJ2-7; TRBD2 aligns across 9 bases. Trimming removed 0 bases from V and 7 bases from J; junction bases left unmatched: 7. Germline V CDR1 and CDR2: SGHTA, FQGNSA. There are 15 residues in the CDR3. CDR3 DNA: TGTGCCAGCAGCTTAGCGGTTAGCGGGAGAAGTGAGCAGTACTTC. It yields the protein CASSLAVSGRSEQYF.

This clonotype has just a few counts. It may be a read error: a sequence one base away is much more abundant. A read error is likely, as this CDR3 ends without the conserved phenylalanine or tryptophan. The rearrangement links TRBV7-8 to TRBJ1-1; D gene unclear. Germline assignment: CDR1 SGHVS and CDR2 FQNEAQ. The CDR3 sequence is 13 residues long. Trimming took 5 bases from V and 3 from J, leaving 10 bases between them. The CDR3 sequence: CASSLRLDTEAFS. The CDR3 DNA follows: TGTGCCAGCAGCCTTCGGCTAGACACTGAAGCTTTCTCT.

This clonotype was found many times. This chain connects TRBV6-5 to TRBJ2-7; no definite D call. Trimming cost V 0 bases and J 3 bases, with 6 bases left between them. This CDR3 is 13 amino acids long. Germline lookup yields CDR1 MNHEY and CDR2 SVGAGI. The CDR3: CASSYSGNYEQYF. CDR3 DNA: TGTGCCAGCAGTTACTCAGGCAACTACGAGCAGTACTTC.

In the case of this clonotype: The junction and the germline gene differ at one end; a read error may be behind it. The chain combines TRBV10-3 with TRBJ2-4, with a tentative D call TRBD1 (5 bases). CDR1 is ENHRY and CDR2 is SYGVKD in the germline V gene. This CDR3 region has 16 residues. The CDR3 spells CAIREWTCEAKNIQYF. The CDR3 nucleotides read TGTGCCATCAGAGAGTGGACATGTGAAGCCAAAAACATTCAGTACTTC.

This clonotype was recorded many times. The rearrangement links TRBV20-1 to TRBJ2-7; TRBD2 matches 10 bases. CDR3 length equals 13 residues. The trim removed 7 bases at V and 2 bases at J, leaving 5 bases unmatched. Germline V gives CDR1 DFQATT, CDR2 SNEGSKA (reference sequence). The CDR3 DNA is TGCAGTGACGGGACTAGCGCAGCCTACGAGCAGTACTTC. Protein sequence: CSDGTSAAYEQYF.

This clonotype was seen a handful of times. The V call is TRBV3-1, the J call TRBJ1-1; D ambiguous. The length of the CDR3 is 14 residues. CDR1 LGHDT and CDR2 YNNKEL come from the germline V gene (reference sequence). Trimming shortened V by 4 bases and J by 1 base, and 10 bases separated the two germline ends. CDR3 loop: CASSPQPANTEAFF. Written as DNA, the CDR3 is TGTGCCAGCAGCCCCCAACCGGCGAACACTGAAGCTTTCTTT.

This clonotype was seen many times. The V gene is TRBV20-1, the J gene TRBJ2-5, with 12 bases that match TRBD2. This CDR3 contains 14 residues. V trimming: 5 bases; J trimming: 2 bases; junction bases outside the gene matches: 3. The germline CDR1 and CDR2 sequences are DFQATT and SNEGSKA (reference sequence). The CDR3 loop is CSAVGLAGQETQYF. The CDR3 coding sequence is TGCAGTGCTGTAGGACTAGCGGGACAAGAGACCCAGTACTTC.

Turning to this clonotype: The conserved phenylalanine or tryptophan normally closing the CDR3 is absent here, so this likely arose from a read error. The CDR3 bases are TGTGCCAGCAGTTACTCTCCGGGTACCTATGGCTACACCTCC. Residues: CASSYSPGTYGYTS. The genes are TRBV25-1 and TRBJ1-2, with unresolved D. Trimming pared 5 bases from V and 4 bases from J, leaving 14 bases between. This CDR3 contains 14 residues. CDR1 is MGHDK and CDR2 is SYGVNS in the germline V gene.

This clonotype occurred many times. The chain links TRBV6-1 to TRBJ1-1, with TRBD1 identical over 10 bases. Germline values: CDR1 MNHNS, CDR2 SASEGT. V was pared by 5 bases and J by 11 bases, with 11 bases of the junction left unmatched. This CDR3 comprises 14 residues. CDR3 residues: CASSTSGTGEKAFF. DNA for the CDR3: TGTGCCAGCAGTACCTCCGGGACAGGGGAGAAGGCTTTCTTT.

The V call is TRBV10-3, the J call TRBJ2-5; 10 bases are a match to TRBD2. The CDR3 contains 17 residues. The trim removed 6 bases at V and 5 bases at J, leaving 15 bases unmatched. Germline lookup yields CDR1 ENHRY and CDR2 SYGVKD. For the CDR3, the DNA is TGTGCCATCAGCAGTGAAGCCACTAGCGGGGTCGGGGAGACCCAGTACTTC. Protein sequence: CAISSEATSGVGETQYF.

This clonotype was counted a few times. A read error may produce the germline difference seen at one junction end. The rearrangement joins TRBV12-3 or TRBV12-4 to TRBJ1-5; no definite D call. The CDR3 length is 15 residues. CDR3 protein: CASSLASDANQPQHF. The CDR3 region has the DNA TGTGCCAGCAGCTTAGCTAGCGATGCCAATCAGCCCCAGCATTTT.

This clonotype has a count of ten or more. CDR3 residues: CASSEGDRGDYGYTF. The CDR3 DNA reads TGTGCCAGCAGCGAAGGGGACAGGGGGGACTATGGCTACACCTTC. This chain uses TRBV13 with TRBJ1-2; 11 bases line up with TRBD1. The V gene's germline CDR1 is PRHDT and CDR2 FYEKMQ (reference sequence). With 5 bases clipped from V and 3 bases from J, the junction kept 5 bases outside the gene matches. The CDR3 contains 15 residues.

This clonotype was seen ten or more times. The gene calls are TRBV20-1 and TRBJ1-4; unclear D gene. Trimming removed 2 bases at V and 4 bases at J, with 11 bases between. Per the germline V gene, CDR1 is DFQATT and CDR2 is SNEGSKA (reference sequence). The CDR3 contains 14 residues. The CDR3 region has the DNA TGCAGTGCTAGACCGACGGTCAGTAATGAAAAACTGTTTTTT. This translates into CSARPTVSNEKLFF.

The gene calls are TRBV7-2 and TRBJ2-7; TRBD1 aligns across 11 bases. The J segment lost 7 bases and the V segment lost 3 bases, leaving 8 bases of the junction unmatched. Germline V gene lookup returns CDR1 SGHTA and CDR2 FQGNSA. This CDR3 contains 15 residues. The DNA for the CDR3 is TGTGCCAGCAGCTTCTCAGGACAGGGGGCGAATGAGCAGTACTTC. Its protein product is CASSFSGQGANEQYF.

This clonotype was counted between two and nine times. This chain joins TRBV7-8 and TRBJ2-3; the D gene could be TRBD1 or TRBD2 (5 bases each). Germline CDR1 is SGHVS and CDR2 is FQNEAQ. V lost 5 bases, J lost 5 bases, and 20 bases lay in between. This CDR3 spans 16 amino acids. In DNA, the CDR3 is TGTGCCAGCAGCCCCCGCCCCGGCGGTGGGGGAGATACGCAGTATTTT. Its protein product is CASSPRPGGGGDTQYF.

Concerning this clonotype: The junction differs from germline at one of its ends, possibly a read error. The CDR3 is CAGSVVQGAGGELFF. CDR3 nucleotide sequence: TGTGCCGGCAGCGTAGTGCAGGGGGCTGGCGGGGAGCTGTTTTTT. The genes are TRBV9 and TRBJ2-2; 8 bases match TRBD1. In germline, CDR1 is SGDLS, CDR2 YYNGEE. CDR3 length: 15 residues.